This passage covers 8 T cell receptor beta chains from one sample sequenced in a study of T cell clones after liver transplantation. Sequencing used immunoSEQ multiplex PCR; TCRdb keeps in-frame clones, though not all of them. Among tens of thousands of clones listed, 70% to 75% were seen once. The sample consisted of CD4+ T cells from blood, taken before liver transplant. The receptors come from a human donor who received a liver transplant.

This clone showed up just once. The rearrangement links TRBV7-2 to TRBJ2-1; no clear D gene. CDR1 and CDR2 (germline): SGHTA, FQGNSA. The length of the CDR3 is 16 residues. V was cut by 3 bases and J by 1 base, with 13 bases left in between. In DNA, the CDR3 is TGTGCCAGCAGCTTGGTCACGATACTGTCCTACAATGAGCAGTTCTTC. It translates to CASSLVTILSYNEQFF.

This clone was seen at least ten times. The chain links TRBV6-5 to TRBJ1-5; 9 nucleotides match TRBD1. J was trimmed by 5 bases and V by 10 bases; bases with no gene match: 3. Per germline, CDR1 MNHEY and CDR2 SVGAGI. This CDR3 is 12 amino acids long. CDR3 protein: CATRQGDQPQHF. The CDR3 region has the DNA TGTGCCACCCGACAGGGGGATCAGCCCCAGCATTTT.

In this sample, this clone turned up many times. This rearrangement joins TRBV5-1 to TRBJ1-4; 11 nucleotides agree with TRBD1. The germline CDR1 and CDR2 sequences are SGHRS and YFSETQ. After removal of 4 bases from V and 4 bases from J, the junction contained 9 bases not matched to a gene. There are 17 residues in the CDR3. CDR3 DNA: TGCGCCAGCAGCCCCGGACAGGGGGCGTTGGGTAATGAAAAACTGTTTTTT. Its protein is CASSPGQGALGNEKLFF. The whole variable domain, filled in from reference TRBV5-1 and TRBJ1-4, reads KAGVTQTPRYLIKTRGQQVTLSCSPISGHRSVSWYQQTPGQGLQFLFEYFSETQRNKGNFPGRFSGRQFSNSRSEMNVSTLELGDSALYLCASSPGQGALGNEKLFFGSGTQLSVL.

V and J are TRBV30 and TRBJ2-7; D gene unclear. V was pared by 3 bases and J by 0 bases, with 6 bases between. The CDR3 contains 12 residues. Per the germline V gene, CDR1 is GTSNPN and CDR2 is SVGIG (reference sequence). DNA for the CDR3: TGTGCCTGGAGGAGAAGCTCCTACGAGCAGTACTTC. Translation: CAWRRSSYEQYF.

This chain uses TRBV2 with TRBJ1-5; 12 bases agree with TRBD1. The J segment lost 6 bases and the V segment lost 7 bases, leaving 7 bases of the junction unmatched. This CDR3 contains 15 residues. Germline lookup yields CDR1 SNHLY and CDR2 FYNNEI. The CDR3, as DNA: TGTGCCAGCATGGGGACAGGGGGCGTTGGTCAGCCCCAGCATTTT. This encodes CASMGTGGVGQPQHF.

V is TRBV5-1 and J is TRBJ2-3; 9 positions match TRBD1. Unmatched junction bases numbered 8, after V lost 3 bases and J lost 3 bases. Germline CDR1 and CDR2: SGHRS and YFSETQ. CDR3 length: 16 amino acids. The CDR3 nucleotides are TGCGCCAGCAGCTCTACCGGGACAGGGAGTACAGATACGCAGTATTTT. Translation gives CASSSTGTGSTDTQYF.

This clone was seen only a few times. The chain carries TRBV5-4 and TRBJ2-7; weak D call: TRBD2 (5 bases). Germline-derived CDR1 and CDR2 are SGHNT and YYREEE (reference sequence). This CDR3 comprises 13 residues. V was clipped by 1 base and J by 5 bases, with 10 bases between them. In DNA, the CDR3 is TGTGCCAGCAGCTTGTATGTCGGGAACGAGCAGTACTTC. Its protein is CASSLYVGNEQYF.

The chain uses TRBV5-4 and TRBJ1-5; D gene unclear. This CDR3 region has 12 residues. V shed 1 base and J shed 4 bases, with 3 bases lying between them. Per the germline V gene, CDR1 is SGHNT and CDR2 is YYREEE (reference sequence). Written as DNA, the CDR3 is TGTGCCAGCAGCTTGCCAAATCAGCCCCAGCATTTT. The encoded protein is CASSLPNQPQHF.